The 15 T cell receptor beta chains below all came from one sample that was sequenced in a study of CD8+ T cells in alopecia areata (dated by TCRdb to 2017 to 2018). Libraries were made using the immunoSEQ multiplex PCR assay. For TCR sequencing, RNA was extracted from every sample and reverse transcribed into cDNA to serve as template. What TCRdb holds here is the immuneACCESS table cut down to in-frame rearrangements. Part of the clones is not present; checked against another copy, under half of the missing clones reflect an unresolved V gene, and the others are unexplained. The sample table records roughly 130,000 clones; around 50% of these occur just once. 3.5% to 5.5% of the sample comes from the top ten. The time point label on this specimen signifies: baseline before oral tofacitinib. This material consisted of CD4+ T cells sorted from blood, taken at week 0. The source of these receptors is a human donor with alopecia areata.

This clone has just a few counts. This chain joins TRBV4-1 and TRBJ2-7, with D possibly being TRBD2 (5 bases). Germline assignment: CDR1 MGHRA and CDR2 YSYEKL. V gave up 1 base and J gave up 2 bases, with 9 bases separating them. This CDR3 has 14 residues. CDR3 loop: CASSQGSGAYEQYF. CDR3 nucleotide sequence: TGCGCCAGCAGCCAAGGATCCGGGGCCTACGAGCAGTACTTC.

The rearrangement uses TRBV5-6 and TRBJ1-2; 7 positions match TRBD1. Germline CDR1 reads SGHDT; CDR2 reads YYEEEE. The CDR3 is 14 amino acids. Germline trimming cut 0 bases from V and 7 bases from J; bases unmatched to any gene: 6. The CDR3 sequence is CASSLGQGVSGYTF. DNA of the CDR3: TGTGCCAGCAGCTTGGGACAGGGTGTTTCTGGCTACACCTTC.

CDR3 nucleotide sequence: TGTGCCACCACGGGACAGGTCACAGATACGCAGTATTTT. Translated: CATTGQVTDTQYF. This chain connects TRBV2 to TRBJ2-3; 8 positions agree with TRBD1. The CDR3 totals 13 residues. Germline CDR1 is SNHLY and CDR2 is FYNNEI. Trimming cost V 10 bases and J 2 bases; bases outside gene matches: 5.

This chain uses TRBV27 with TRBJ2-1; TRBD1 might be the D (5 bases). Germline CDR1 MNHEY, CDR2 SMNVEV (reference sequence). The CDR3 totals 13 residues. V gave up 2 bases and J gave up 4 bases, with 6 bases separating them. Here the CDR3 DNA reads TGTGCCAGCAGTTTAGACAGATACAATGAGCAGTTCTTC. Its translation is CASSLDRYNEQFF.

This chain connects TRBV2 to TRBJ2-7, with D perhaps being TRBD1 or TRBD2 (6 bases each). Germline values: CDR1 SNHLY, CDR2 FYNNEI. This CDR3 is 13 amino acids long. V was trimmed by 6 bases and J by 6 bases, leaving 15 bases between them. The CDR3 DNA follows: TGTGCCAGCAGCGGGGACTTCAGGGGCGAGCAGTACTTC. Amino acids: CASSGDFRGEQYF. The complete variable domain, with remaining parts taken from reference TRBV2 and TRBJ2-7, reads EPEVTQTPSHQVTQMGQEVILRCVPISNHLYFYWYRQILGQKVEFLVSFYNNEISEKSEIFDDQFSVERPDGSNFTLKIRSTKLEDSAMYFCASSGDFRGEQYFGPGTRLTVT.

The chain joins TRBV5-1 to TRBJ2-7; D is possibly TRBD2 (6 bases). Germline CDR1 SGHRS, CDR2 YFSETQ. This CDR3 spans 15 amino acids. The V end lost 1 base, the J end lost 2 bases, and 13 bases lay between the germline ends. CDR3 sequence: CASSLLGGPTYEQYF. The CDR3 coding sequence is TGCGCCAGCAGCTTGCTGGGGGGACCGACCTACGAGCAGTACTTC. Complete variable domain (other parts from reference TRBV5-1 and TRBJ2-7): KAGVTQTPRYLIKTRGQQVTLSCSPISGHRSVSWYQQTPGQGLQFLFEYFSETQRNKGNFPGRFSGRQFSNSRSEMNVSTLELGDSALYLCASSLLGGPTYEQYFGPGTRLTVT.

V and J are TRBV5-1 and TRBJ2-1; 10 bases fit TRBD1. The CDR3 totals 16 residues. Germline V gene data show CDR1 as SGHRS and CDR2 as YFSETQ. V was pared by 4 bases and J by 5 bases, with 9 bases of the junction left unmatched. The CDR3 coding sequence is TGCGCCAGCAGCGCCTCGACAGGGGGCGTCCACAATGAGCAGTTCTTC. Protein sequence: CASSASTGGVHNEQFF. Looking up the rest from reference TRBV5-1 and TRBJ2-1 gives the full variable domain: KAGVTQTPRYLIKTRGQQVTLSCSPISGHRSVSWYQQTPGQGLQFLFEYFSETQRNKGNFPGRFSGRQFSNSRSEMNVSTLELGDSALYLCASSASTGGVHNEQFFGPGTRLTVL.

The chain recombines TRBV5-1 with TRBJ2-2; tentative D call: TRBD1 (5 bases). The CDR3 extends over 15 amino acids. The ends were cut back, 1 base at V and 1 base at J, with 8 bases in the middle. Germline loops: CDR1 SGHRS, CDR2 YFSETQ. CDR3 DNA: TGCGCCAGCAGCTTGCTTACAGGGAACACCGGGGAGCTGTTTTTT. This translates into CASSLLTGNTGELFF.

This sequence joins TRBV5-1 and TRBJ1-1; 8 bases map to TRBD1. Germline assignment: CDR1 SGHRS and CDR2 YFSETQ. The V gene end was trimmed by 7 bases and the J gene end by 5 bases; junction bases not matched to a gene: 10. The CDR3 has 14 residues. Here the CDR3 DNA reads TGCGCCAGCCGCCACGACAGGGGAGATACTGAAGCTTTCTTT. Amino acids: CASRHDRGDTEAFF.

This chain connects TRBV5-1 to TRBJ1-2; D call uncertain. The CDR3 length is 14 residues. CDR1 is SGHRS, CDR2 YFSETQ, per germline. Trimming stripped 0 bases from V and 4 bases from J, with 10 bases between. The CDR3 nucleotides read TGCGCCAGCAGCTTGGAAAGAGTCGGCTATGGCTACACCTTC. Amino acids: CASSLERVGYGYTF.

This chain connects TRBV6-6 to TRBJ2-7; 7 nucleotides agree with TRBD1. Germline V CDR1 and CDR2: MNHNY, SVGAGI (reference sequence). V was pared by 6 bases and J by 0 bases, with 8 bases of the junction left unmatched. This CDR3 has 15 amino acids. Here the CDR3 DNA reads TGTGCCAGCAGGGGCTGGACAGGAGACTCCTACGAGCAGTACTTC. Protein: CASRGWTGDSYEQYF.

The chain employs TRBV6-1 and TRBJ1-2; a possible D gene is TRBD1 (5 bases). The CDR3 has 14 residues. CDR1 is MNHNS and CDR2 is SASEGT in the germline V gene. V lost 5 bases to trimming and J lost 0 bases, with 10 bases between them. The CDR3: CASSPGISNYGYTF. In DNA, the CDR3 is TGTGCCAGCAGTCCAGGGATATCTAACTATGGCTACACCTTC.

This clone turned up a few times. The rearrangement links TRBV7-2 to TRBJ2-5; D is unresolved. Trimming took off 1 base at V and 4 bases at J, with 4 bases between the two ends. The CDR3 contains 12 residues. Germline V lookup: CDR1 SGHTA, CDR2 FQGNSA. The chain's CDR3 is CASSLERETQYF. The CDR3 DNA reads TGTGCCAGCAGCTTAGAGCGAGAGACCCAGTACTTC. The full variable domain, with the rest looked up from reference TRBV7-2 and TRBJ2-5, is GAGVSQSPSNKVTEKGKDVELRCDPISGHTALYWYRQSLGQGLEFLIYFQGNSAPDKSGLPSDRFSAERTGGSVSTLTIQRTQQEDSAVYLCASSLERETQYFGPGTRLLVL.

This rearrangement joins TRBV7-2 to TRBJ2-5, with TRBD2 as a possible D gene (6 bases). Trimming pared 7 bases from V and 1 base from J, leaving 13 bases between. CDR3 size: 14 residues. Germline V gives CDR1 SGHTA, CDR2 FQGNSA. The CDR3 is CASTKRGGQETQYF. In DNA form, the CDR3 reads TGTGCCAGCACCAAGAGGGGAGGCCAAGAGACCCAGTACTTC.

This clone showed up just a few times. The V and J genes are TRBV7-2 and TRBJ2-3; no clear D. The CDR3 has 12 residues. Germline CDR1 SGHTA, CDR2 FQGNSA. V was trimmed by 5 bases and J by 8 bases, leaving 11 bases between them. CDR3 nucleotide sequence: TGTGCCAGCAGCCCCAGTCCGGGTACGCAGTATTTT. Protein product: CASSPSPGTQYF.